What follows are 22 T cell receptor beta chains derived from one specimen sequenced in a study of blood T cell repertoires in COVID-19. Assay: immunoSEQ multiplex PCR; the TCRdb copy retains only in-frame clones and omits some. The sample yields 250,000 to 300,000 clones, 75% to 95% seen once. Sequenced: PBMCs or T cells enriched from blood (not recorded which). All receptors come from a woman in her 30s who had recovered from COVID-19.

This clone was detected a few times. The chain uses TRBV19 and TRBJ2-7, with 11 bases matching TRBD2. CDR1 LNHDA and CDR2 SQIVND come from the germline V gene (reference sequence). The V and J ends lost 6 bases and 3 bases, in that order; junction bases with no gene match: 7. This CDR3 comprises 15 residues. The CDR3 nucleotides read TGTGCCAGTAGGGGCGGGACTAGCGGAAACTACGAGCAGTACTTC. Translated: CASRGGTSGNYEQYF.

The V call is TRBV27, the J call TRBJ2-7; D is perhaps TRBD1 (6 bases). From germline, CDR1 is MNHEY and CDR2 SMNVEV (reference sequence). Trimming removed 5 bases at V and 7 bases at J, with 21 bases between. The CDR3 is 15 residues long. The CDR3 here is CASSPYRAFLGEQYF. CDR3 coding DNA: TGTGCCAGCAGTCCATACAGGGCTTTCCTTGGTGAGCAGTACTTC.

The gene calls are TRBV2 and TRBJ2-3; 11 bases match TRBD2. J lost 2 bases, V lost 6 bases, and 7 bases had no gene match. The CDR3 contains 16 residues. The germline CDR1 and CDR2 sequences are SNHLY and FYNNEI. CDR3 DNA: TGTGCCAGCAGCGCAACTAGCGGGAGAAACACAGATACGCAGTATTTT. Its translation is CASSATSGRNTDTQYF.

The chain joins TRBV19 to TRBJ1-2; D not resolved. Trimming shortened V by 3 bases and J by 6 bases, and 8 bases separated the two germline ends. The germline gives CDR1 LNHDA, CDR2 SQIVND (reference sequence). This CDR3 region has 12 residues. The CDR3 loop reads CASSILEDGYTF. CDR3 DNA: TGTGCCAGTAGTATCCTAGAGGATGGCTACACCTTC.

The V gene is TRBV7-8, the J gene TRBJ1-6; possibly TRBD1 for D (5 bases). The ends were cut back, 2 bases at V and 7 bases at J, with 18 bases in the middle. The germline V gene has CDR1 SGHVS and CDR2 FQNEAQ. The CDR3 is 17 residues long. CDR3 protein: CASSLFGTHLGNSPLHF. The DNA for the CDR3 is TGTGCCAGCAGCTTATTCGGGACTCACCTGGGCAATTCACCCCTCCACTTT.

This clone has just a few counts. The J gene is TRBJ2-7, the V gene TRBV28; 11 bases agree with TRBD2. CDR3 length equals 17 residues. With V trimmed by 4 bases and J by 0 bases, 8 bases remained unmatched. The germline CDR1 and CDR2 sequences are MDHEN and SYDVKM. CDR3 protein: CASSSPALAGDSYEQYF. The CDR3 DNA follows: TGTGCCAGCAGTTCGCCGGCACTAGCGGGAGACTCCTACGAGCAGTACTTC. Drawing the rest from reference TRBV28 and TRBJ2-7, the complete variable domain is DVKVTQSSRYLVKRTGEKVFLECVQDMDHENMFWYRQDPGLGLRLIYFSYDVKMKEKGDIPEGYSVSREKKERFSLILESASTNQTSMYLCASSSPALAGDSYEQYFGPGTRLTVT.

The V gene is TRBV7-3, the J gene TRBJ2-7; 12 bases are shared with TRBD2. Germline V gene lookup returns CDR1 SGHTA and CDR2 FQGTGA. The CDR3 has 13 amino acids. V lost 4 bases to trimming and J lost 6 bases; unmatched junction nucleotides: 1. DNA of the CDR3: TGTGCCAGCAGCTCACTAGCGGGAGGCGAGCAGTACTTC. Its protein is CASSSLAGGEQYF.

This clone was detected only once. The chain recombines TRBV7-9 with TRBJ2-7, with TRBD2 identical over 9 bases. This CDR3 contains 15 residues. Germline CDR1 reads SEHNR; CDR2 reads FQNEAQ (reference sequence). Unmatched junction bases numbered 9, after V lost 5 bases and J lost 4 bases. The CDR3 region has the DNA TGTGCCAGCAGCCCCCTGGCGGGGGGGGGTTACGAGCAGTACTTC. Residues: CASSPLAGGGYEQYF.

This sequence joins TRBV5-1 and TRBJ2-1, with TRBD1 identical over 8 bases. The CDR3 covers 16 residues. The J segment lost 3 bases and the V segment lost 4 bases, leaving 9 bases of the junction unmatched. Germline lookup yields CDR1 SGHRS and CDR2 YFSETQ. The CDR3 is CASSTFDRGNYNEQFF. For the CDR3, the DNA is TGCGCCAGCAGCACCTTCGACAGGGGAAACTACAATGAGCAGTTCTTC.

The V call is TRBV3-1 (or the pseudogene TRBV3-2), the J call TRBJ1-4, with D possibly TRBD1 on 6 matching bases. The V gene lost 2 bases and the J gene lost 8 bases, with 12 bases spanning the gap. CDR1 is LGHDT and CDR2 is YNNKEL in the germline V gene (reference sequence). The CDR3 is 14 residues long. CDR3 coding DNA: TGTGCCAGCAGCCAAACAGGGATGGAAGAAAAACTGTTTTTT. Its translation: CASSQTGMEEKLFF.

The chain employs TRBV30 and TRBJ2-2; D ambiguous. Germline V gives CDR1 GTSNPN, CDR2 SVGIG (reference sequence). The germline V and J ends were trimmed by 3 bases and 5 bases, with 4 bases remaining between them. The length of the CDR3 is 11 residues. In DNA, the CDR3 is TGTGCCTGGAGATTAACCGGGGAGCTGTTTTTT. It translates to CAWRLTGELFF.

This rearrangement joins TRBV11-2 to TRBJ1-2; D is unresolved. The length of the CDR3 is 15 residues. Germline V gene sequence: CDR1 SGHAT, CDR2 FQNNGV. The V gene lost 1 base and the J gene lost 2 bases, with 11 bases spanning the gap. CDR3 bases: TGTGCCAGCAGCTTAGGGGCCATGATGAACTATGGCTACACCTTC. The encoded protein is CASSLGAMMNYGYTF.

The V and J genes are TRBV15 and TRBJ2-1; 9 bases agree with TRBD2. Losses at the gene ends were 3 bases for V and 5 bases for J; bases not matched to a gene: 8. The V gene's germline CDR1 is LNHNV and CDR2 YYDKDF (reference sequence). The CDR3 runs to 16 residues. CDR3 in amino acids: CATSRHLAGGDNEQFF. For the CDR3, the DNA is TGTGCCACCAGCAGGCACTTGGCGGGAGGGGACAATGAGCAGTTCTTC.

This chain connects TRBV5-1 to TRBJ1-4, with a tentative D call TRBD1 (5 bases). Between the trimmed V and J ends, which lost 0 bases and 10 bases, there was a span of 13 bases. The CDR3 length is 14 residues. From germline, CDR1 is SGHRS and CDR2 YFSETQ. The CDR3 sequence is CASSLVQGIGKLFF. The DNA of the CDR3 is TGCGCCAGCAGCTTGGTTCAGGGAATTGGAAAACTGTTTTTT.

The V and J genes are TRBV5-6 and TRBJ1-1; the match to TRBD1 covers 7 bases. The V gene end was trimmed by 0 bases and the J gene end by 4 bases; junction bases not matched to a gene: 6. CDR3 length equals 15 residues. Germline V gene data show CDR1 as SGHDT and CDR2 as YYEEEE. CDR3 protein: CASSLAGAGGTEAFF. The CDR3 DNA reads TGTGCCAGCAGCTTGGCCGGGGCAGGGGGCACTGAAGCTTTCTTT.

This CDR3 is CASSLGDIGYTF. Here the CDR3 DNA reads TGTGCCAGCAGCTTGGGAGACATCGGCTACACCTTC. The rearrangement joins TRBV5-6 to TRBJ1-2; D not resolved. V was shortened by 0 bases and J by 8 bases, with 8 bases between the two germline ends. Germline CDR1 SGHDT, CDR2 YYEEEE. This CDR3 comprises 12 residues.

V usage is TRBV7-9 and J usage is TRBJ2-3; maybe TRBD2 (6 bases). CDR3 length: 12 residues. Trimming cost V 1 base and J 8 bases, with 7 bases left between them. Germline values: CDR1 SEHNR, CDR2 FQNEAQ (reference sequence). DNA of the CDR3: TGTGCCAGCAGCTTAGGGGAGGCTACGCAGTATTTT. Amino acids: CASSLGEATQYF.

The V gene is TRBV5-1, the J gene TRBJ2-4; D is perhaps TRBD1 (7 bases). CDR1 and CDR2 (germline): SGHRS, YFSETQ. The CDR3 spans 17 residues. Deletions cut 2 bases from V and 0 bases from J, with 15 bases between. In DNA form, the CDR3 reads TGCGCCAGCAGCTTAGGGGGGACAGACCTAGCCAAAAACATTCAGTACTTC. This translates into CASSLGGTDLAKNIQYF.

The chain carries TRBV2 and TRBJ2-2, with 10 bases matching TRBD2. This CDR3 is 17 amino acids long. Per the germline V gene, CDR1 is SNHLY and CDR2 is FYNNEI. Germline trimming cut 6 bases from V and 5 bases from J; bases unmatched to any gene: 12. The CDR3, as DNA: TGTGCCAGCAGGAAAGGTAGCGGGAGGCTTGGGACCGGGGAGCTGTTTTTT. Encoded protein: CASRKGSGRLGTGELFF.

The rearrangement uses TRBV27 and TRBJ2-7, with 7 bases fitting TRBD2. This CDR3 comprises 14 residues. Germline V gene data show CDR1 as MNHEY and CDR2 as SMNVEV (reference sequence). V was clipped by 4 bases and J by 2 bases; unmatched bases: 5. CDR3 nucleotides: TGTGCCAGCAGTTCCTTGGCGGGAGCCTACGAGCAGTACTTC. It is translated as CASSSLAGAYEQYF.

The V gene is TRBV6-2 or TRBV6-3, the J gene TRBJ2-2; the D gene is possibly TRBD2 (5 bases). This CDR3 has 14 amino acids. V shed 3 bases and J shed 6 bases, with 11 bases lying between them. Germline V gives CDR1 MNHEY, CDR2 SVGEGT. In nucleotides, the CDR3 is TGTGCCAGCAGTTATTCTAGCTTTGCCGGGGAGCTGTTTTTT. Protein: CASSYSSFAGELFF.

This chain links TRBV11-3 with TRBJ2-5; the match to TRBD2 covers 7 bases. Germline V lookup: CDR1 SGHNT, CDR2 YENEEA. J was trimmed by 4 bases and V by 3 bases; bases with no gene match: 2. This CDR3 is built from 13 residues. CDR3 DNA: TGTGCCAGCAGCTTGGGAGGGGTAGAGACCCAGTACTTC. Translating gives CASSLGGVETQYF.